This is a list of T cell receptor beta chains from one sample in a study of shared clonotypes between healthy human individuals. Sequenced by immunoSEQ multiplex PCR; TCRdb stores in-frame clones only, minus some. Counted here are about 470,000 clones, 70% to 80% occurring once; the ten biggest clones make up roughly 13%. The sample was PBMCs. All receptors come from a middle-aged woman in good health. Some clones in this sample may be carry-over from other donors' samples. Both conserved end residues are part of each CDR3.

J gene,V gene,CDR3 protein
TRBJ2-7,TRBV27,CASSLGTEPYEQYF
TRBJ2-7,TRBV18,CASAGQGEYEQYF
TRBJ2-2,TRBV30,CAWRGGGHTGELFF
TRBJ1-5,TRBV6-4,CASSDGLRNQPQHF
TRBJ1-5,TRBV2,CASSGQARNQPQHF
TRBJ2-7,TRBV10-3,CAITAGRVSEQYF
TRBJ1-4,TRBV5-1,CASSLGLYPTEKLFF
TRBJ1-6,TRBV29-1,CSARSSYNSPLHF
TRBJ2-7,TRBV9,CASSAASGRFYEQYF
TRBJ1-1,TRBV29-1,CSVSIQSNTEAFF
TRBJ2-2,TRBV5-1,CASSPTSAPNTGELFF